Below are 28 T cell receptor beta chains sequenced from a single sample in a study of shared clonotypes between healthy human individuals. Clones were read by immunoSEQ multiplex PCR, and TCRdb kept only the in-frame ones, dropping some. The data show over 950,000 clones, about 72% seen once. The sample taken for sequencing was memory CD4+ T cells from PBMCs. Subset indicated: CD45RA-negative fraction. These receptors all stem from a man between 18 and 35 years old in good health. Some clones in this sample may be carry-over from other donors' samples.

The chain combines TRBV5-1 with TRBJ2-6, with a tentative D call TRBD2 (5 bases). CDR1 and CDR2 from the germline V gene are SGHRS and YFSETQ. The CDR3 is 17 amino acids. V was pared by 0 bases and J by 0 bases, with 10 bases between. CDR3 residues: CASSLEGRGSGANVLTF. The CDR3 DNA follows: TGCGCCAGCAGCTTGGAAGGCCGGGGCTCTGGGGCCAACGTCCTGACTTTC.

Details on this clone: Other DNA sequences of this sample code for an identical CDR3. This chain uses TRBV29-1 with TRBJ1-1; D call uncertain. Germline V gene data show CDR1 as SQVTM and CDR2 as ANQGSEA. CDR3 size: 10 residues. V was cut by 7 bases and J by 1 base, with 4 bases left in between. The CDR3: CSAQNTEAFF. The CDR3 DNA follows: TGCAGCGCACAGAACACTGAAGCTTTCTTT.

This clone turned up a few times. This chain uses TRBV9 with TRBJ2-1; D is unclear. Deletions cut 2 bases from V and 5 bases from J, with 8 bases between. This CDR3 comprises 13 residues. In germline, CDR1 is SGDLS, CDR2 YYNGEE. The CDR3 is CASSVRTNNEQFF. CDR3 sequence (DNA): TGTGCCAGCAGCGTGAGGACGAACAATGAGCAGTTCTTC.

On this clone: Other DNA sequences in the sample encode the same CDR3. The chain couples TRBV28 to TRBJ2-6; either TRBD1 or TRBD2 may fit D (5 bases each). This CDR3 has 15 amino acids. Germline-derived CDR1 and CDR2 are MDHEN and SYDVKM. Trimming took 3 bases from V and 2 from J, leaving 8 bases between them. The CDR3 DNA reads as TGTGCCAGCAGTTTCTTGGGGGCTGGGGCCAACGTCCTGACTTTC. It translates to CASSFLGAGANVLTF.

Ten or more counts support this clone. CDR3 coding DNA: TGTGCCAGTAGTGGAAACACCATATATTTT. Translated, it gives CASSGNTIYF. V gene TRBV19 combines with J gene TRBJ1-3; D call uncertain. CDR1 LNHDA and CDR2 SQIVND come from the germline V gene (reference sequence). The V end lost 5 bases, the J end lost 4 bases, and 0 bases lay between the germline ends. The CDR3 sequence is 10 residues long.

This chain links TRBV29-1 with TRBJ2-1; 8 bases fit TRBD1. Germline CDR1 SQVTM, CDR2 ANQGSEA. The CDR3 is 14 amino acids. With 2 bases clipped from V and 7 bases from J, the junction kept 7 bases outside the gene matches. The CDR3 DNA sequence: TGCAGCGTTGAACCCGGGACAGGCTTAAATGAGCAGTTCTTC. Its protein product is CSVEPGTGLNEQFF.

The DNA of the CDR3 is TGTGCCAGCAGCTCCTACAGGGGCAGGGCGGTCCACGAGCAGTACTTC. Protein: CASSSYRGRAVHEQYF. The chain recombines TRBV11-2 with TRBJ2-7, with 7 bases that match TRBD1. Germline V gives CDR1 SGHAT, CDR2 FQNNGV. The V segment lost 4 bases and the J segment 5 bases; nucleotides outside the gene matches: 14. The CDR3 is 16 residues long.

The J gene is TRBJ1-2, the V gene TRBV7-2; D possibly corresponds to TRBD1 (5 bases). The V end was cut by 5 bases, the J end by 8 bases, with 18 bases between. The germline gives CDR1 SGHTA, CDR2 FQGNSA. The CDR3 length is 14 residues. The CDR3 DNA is TGTGCCAGCAGCCCTAGCGGGCCAGGGTCGGGCTACACCTTC. It translates to CASSPSGPGSGYTF.

The chain carries TRBV2 and TRBJ2-2; D possibly corresponds to TRBD2 (7 bases). V lost 6 bases and J 7 bases, leaving 18 bases between the germline ends. Germline lookup yields CDR1 SNHLY and CDR2 FYNNEI. The CDR3 spans 15 residues. DNA of the CDR3: TGTGCCAGCAGCCCGGGGGGCCTAGAGGTCGGGGAGCTGTTTTTT. Translation gives CASSPGGLEVGELFF.

V is TRBV6-5 and J is TRBJ1-1; D is unclear. The CDR3 loop spans 15 amino acids. Germline V CDR1 and CDR2: MNHEY, SVGAGI. V was trimmed by 2 bases and J by 8 bases, leaving 18 bases between them. The CDR3 spells CASSYDSAPFREAFF. CDR3 in DNA: TGTGCCAGCAGTTACGATTCGGCCCCATTCAGGGAAGCTTTCTTT.

The chain has TRBV18 and TRBJ1-2; TRBD1 matches 11 bases. In germline, CDR1 is KGHSH, CDR2 LQKENI. There are 15 residues in the CDR3. With V trimmed by 1 base and J by 7 bases, 5 bases remained unmatched. DNA of the CDR3: TGTGCCAGCTCACCACAAGGACAGGGGGCGGCTGGCTACACCTTC. It translates to CASSPQGQGAAGYTF.

The genes are TRBV6-5 and TRBJ2-1; 7 nucleotides align to TRBD2. The CDR3 length is 12 residues. Trimming took 6 bases from V and 10 from J; bases not matched to a gene: 6. Germline V gene lookup returns CDR1 MNHEY and CDR2 SVGAGI. CDR3 sequence (DNA): TGTGCCAGCAGGGGACTATTAGAGGAGCAGTTCTTC. It is translated as CASRGLLEEQFF.

The CDR3 here is CASHGTLVYEQYF. The CDR3 DNA reads TGTGCCAGCCACGGGACACTAGTCTACGAGCAGTACTTC. The J gene is TRBJ2-7, the V gene TRBV28, with a possible D match to TRBD1 (6 bases). The CDR3 length is 13 residues. V was clipped by 8 bases and J by 3 bases, with 14 bases between them. Germline V CDR1 and CDR2: MDHEN, SYDVKM.

V gene TRBV18 combines with J gene TRBJ2-7, with TRBD1 matching over 9 bases. The germline CDR1 and CDR2 sequences are KGHSH and LQKENI. The CDR3 runs to 16 residues. The junction had 8 bases not matched to a gene; V was cut back by 3 bases and J by 2 bases. This CDR3 is CASSPRQGGSPYEQYF. Written as DNA, the CDR3 is TGTGCCAGCTCACCTCGACAGGGGGGGAGCCCCTACGAGCAGTACTTC.

The chain employs TRBV9 and TRBJ2-2; 11 nucleotides match TRBD1. Germline lookup yields CDR1 SGDLS and CDR2 YYNGEE. The CDR3 is made up of 15 amino acids. J was trimmed by 3 bases and V by 5 bases; bases with no gene match: 3. The CDR3 spells CASRPGQGDTGELFF. In DNA, the CDR3 is TGTGCCAGCAGGCCGGGACAGGGGGACACCGGGGAGCTGTTTTTT. Together with reference TRBV9 and TRBJ2-2, the CDR3 gives the full variable domain: DSGVTQTPKHLITATGQRVTLRCSPRSGDLSVYWYQQSLDQGLQFLIQYYNGEERAKGNILERFSAQQFPDLHSELNLSSLELGDSALYFCASRPGQGDTGELFFGEGSRLTVL.

Ten or more counts support this clone. The rearrangement joins TRBV27 to TRBJ2-2, with 8 bases identical to TRBD1. Germline V CDR1 and CDR2: MNHEY, SMNVEV (reference sequence). The V gene end was trimmed by 8 bases and the J gene end by 4 bases; junction bases not matched to a gene: 6. The CDR3 consists of 14 residues. This CDR3 reads CASFDRGSTGELFF. CDR3 DNA sequence: TGTGCCAGCTTCGACAGGGGTAGCACCGGGGAGCTGTTTTTT.

J is TRBJ1-2 and V is TRBV5-1; D is uncertain. From germline, CDR1 is SGHRS and CDR2 YFSETQ. Trimming took off 0 bases at V and 7 bases at J, with 19 bases between the two ends. This CDR3 has 16 residues. CDR3 sequence reads: CASSLARREYEGGYTF. CDR3 coding DNA: TGCGCCAGCAGCTTGGCCCGGAGGGAGTACGAGGGTGGCTACACCTTC.

The V gene is TRBV4-1, the J gene TRBJ2-5, with 7 bases identical to TRBD2. Germline CDR1 reads MGHRA; CDR2 reads YSYEKL. The CDR3 is 19 residues long. J was trimmed by 3 bases and V by 7 bases; bases with no gene match: 23. The CDR3 nucleotides are TGCGCCAGCAAAAAAAGATCGACCGGGAGGAGAAGAGGGGAAGAGACCCAGTACTTC. The encoded protein is CASKKRSTGRRRGEETQYF.

On this clone itself: Within the sample, other DNA sequences also encode this same CDR3. This sequence joins TRBV28 and TRBJ1-2; D perhaps matches TRBD1 (5 bases). Germline-derived CDR1 and CDR2 are MDHEN and SYDVKM. This CDR3 is 12 amino acids long. V gave up 3 bases and J gave up 8 bases, with 10 bases separating them. The CDR3 protein is CASSFGGRGYTF. Here the CDR3 DNA reads TGTGCCAGCAGTTTCGGGGGGAGGGGCTACACCTTC.

This rearrangement joins TRBV4-2 to TRBJ2-2; either TRBD1 or TRBD2 may fit D (5 bases each). The CDR3 has 15 residues. Deletions cut 1 base from V and 3 bases from J, with 9 bases between. Germline CDR1 and CDR2: LGHNA and YNFKEQ. The CDR3 protein is CASSQVMGDTGELFF. As DNA, the CDR3 is TGTGCCAGCAGCCAAGTCATGGGGGACACCGGGGAGCTGTTTTTT.

This clone came up a few times. J is TRBJ1-5 and V is TRBV18, with 9 positions matching TRBD1. J lost 6 bases, V lost 5 bases, and 8 bases had no gene match. In germline, CDR1 is KGHSH, CDR2 LQKENI. This CDR3 is built from 15 residues. The CDR3 region is CASSKSGQGSQPQHF. DNA for the CDR3: TGTGCCAGCTCAAAGTCGGGACAGGGAAGTCAGCCCCAGCATTTT.

The chain combines TRBV2 with TRBJ1-2, with D maybe TRBD1 (5 bases). V was clipped by 4 bases and J by 5 bases, with 11 bases between them. The CDR3 length is 13 residues. The germline CDR1 and CDR2 sequences are SNHLY and FYNNEI. In DNA, the CDR3 is TGTGCCAGCAGTGGACAGTCCGTATATGGCTACACCTTC. It encodes CASSGQSVYGYTF.

The gene calls are TRBV5-1 and TRBJ1-1; possibly TRBD1 for D (5 bases). The CDR3 is 16 amino acids. V gave up 4 bases and J gave up 1 base, with 17 bases separating them. In germline, CDR1 is SGHRS, CDR2 YFSETQ. CDR3 sequence: CASSIQPGTGNTEAFF. In nucleotides, the CDR3 is TGCGCCAGCAGCATACAGCCCGGGACGGGGAACACTGAAGCTTTCTTT.

The V gene is TRBV27, the J gene TRBJ2-7, with D perhaps matching TRBD1 (6 bases). V was clipped by 1 base and J by 0 bases, with 22 bases between them. The CDR3 covers 19 residues. Germline loops: CDR1 MNHEY, CDR2 SMNVEV (reference sequence). CDR3 coding DNA: TGTGCCAGCAGTTTATTCGGCGGGCAGGGGCCCACTCCCTCCTACGAGCAGTACTTC. It is translated as CASSLFGGQGPTPSYEQYF.

The rearrangement links TRBV19 to TRBJ2-7; TRBD1 might be the D (6 bases). Trimming pared 5 bases from V and 1 base from J, leaving 9 bases between. CDR1 is LNHDA, CDR2 SQIVND, per germline (reference sequence). This CDR3 comprises 13 residues. The CDR3 is CASSVGQSYEQYF. The DNA of the CDR3 is TGTGCCAGTAGTGTCGGACAGTCCTACGAGCAGTACTTC.

This clone has just one count. This rearrangement joins TRBV28 to TRBJ2-1; D ambiguous. V was shortened by 5 bases and J by 2 bases, with 13 bases between the two germline ends. Germline CDR1 MDHEN, CDR2 SYDVKM. CDR3 length: 15 amino acids. The CDR3 sequence: CASSSLRRTYNEQFF. CDR3 in DNA: TGTGCCAGCAGTAGCCTCCGAAGAACCTACAATGAGCAGTTCTTC.

V usage is TRBV7-3 and J usage is TRBJ1-1, with unresolved D. This CDR3 contains 14 residues. The V gene lost 4 bases and the J gene lost 0 bases, with 9 bases spanning the gap. Germline V CDR1 and CDR2: SGHTA, FQGTGA. DNA for the CDR3: TGTGCCAGCAGCTCCCGGACGGTGAACACTGAAGCTTTCTTT. Translated, it gives CASSSRTVNTEAFF.

The chain recombines TRBV18 with TRBJ2-3, with TRBD2 identical over 7 bases. The CDR3 is made up of 14 amino acids. The germline V gene encodes CDR1 KGHSH and CDR2 LQKENI. V lost 3 bases to trimming and J lost 4 bases; unmatched junction nucleotides: 4. CDR3 sequence reads: CASSPEGGADTQYF. The CDR3 coding sequence is TGTGCCAGCTCACCGGAGGGAGGGGCAGATACGCAGTATTTT.